The 10 T cell receptor beta chains below all came from one sample that was sequenced in a study of metastatic and nonmetastatic thyroid tumors. No treatment of any kind had been given to any patient before thyroid surgery. TCRdb recomputed clones from the PCR reads via MiXCR. The repertoire consists of 36,000 or so clones, with around 31% occurring once and the leading ten covering 16%. The sequenced sample was tumor tissue. These receptors were taken from a female donor with papillary thyroid cancer or a benign thyroid nodule (not recorded which). Some clones in this sample may be carry-over from other donors' samples.

This clone was seen a handful of times. This chain uses TRBV12-3 or TRBV12-4 with TRBJ2-7; 11 bases match TRBD2. The ends lost 9 bases at V and 9 bases at J; junction bases unmatched: 16. The CDR3 is 15 amino acids. The CDR3 nucleotides read TGTGCCAGTAGGAAACAGACTAGCGGGAACTCGGGGCAGTACTTC. Residues: CASRKQTSGNSGQYF.

Of note for this clone: Other DNA sequences within the sample encode an identical CDR3. This chain links TRBV28 with TRBJ2-7; no definite D call. The CDR3 extends over 13 amino acids. V lost 4 bases to trimming and J lost 3 bases, with 10 bases between them. Germline V CDR1 and CDR2: MDHEN, SYDVKM. This CDR3 is CASSSDGRYEQYF. The CDR3 coding sequence is TGTGCCAGCAGTTCCGACGGGCGCTACGAGCAGTACTTC.

This clone turned up a few times. The chain carries TRBV28 and TRBJ1-2; D remains ambiguous. Looked up from germline, CDR1 is MDHEN and CDR2 is SYDVKM. The CDR3 totals 13 residues. V was trimmed by 3 bases and J by 9 bases, leaving 14 bases between them. CDR3 residues: CASSFCGPNSYTF. Written as DNA, the CDR3 is TGTGCCAGCAGTTTCTGCGGCCCTAACAGCTACACCTTC.

The table lists this clone with a count of one. The chain joins TRBV20-1 to TRBJ2-7; 11 bases agree with TRBD2. J was trimmed by 1 base and V by 6 bases; bases with no gene match: 8. This CDR3 spans 15 amino acids. The germline V gene has CDR1 DFQATT and CDR2 SNEGSKA (reference sequence). Written as DNA, the CDR3 is TGCAGTGCGGAGACCGGGACTAGCGGATCCTACGAGCAGTACTTC. Its translation is CSAETGTSGSYEQYF.

The sample holds a few counts of this clone. The gene calls are TRBV5-6 and TRBJ2-1; D gene unclear. Trimming left V 3 bases short and J 10 bases short, with 14 bases between. The CDR3 sequence is 13 residues long. Germline CDR1 reads SGHDT; CDR2 reads YYEEEE. The CDR3 here is CASSSEYGKEQFF. CDR3 in DNA: TGTGCCAGCAGCTCGGAATATGGAAAGGAGCAGTTCTTC.

V usage is TRBV5-1 and J usage is TRBJ1-3, with D possibly being TRBD1 (5 bases). Trimming shortened V by 0 bases and J by 7 bases, and 14 bases separated the two germline ends. The length of the CDR3 is 15 residues. Per germline, CDR1 SGHRS and CDR2 YFSETQ. The CDR3 region is CASSLGDGSRNTIYF. CDR3 DNA sequence: TGCGCCAGCAGCTTGGGGGACGGATCTCGTAACACCATATATTTT.

The chain links TRBV7-2 to TRBJ1-1, with D possibly being TRBD1 (5 bases). This CDR3 is 14 amino acids long. Germline lookup yields CDR1 SGHTA and CDR2 FQGNSA. Trimming left V 3 bases short and J 4 bases short, with 12 bases between. CDR3 amino acids: CASSFGGGSTEAFF. CDR3 nucleotide sequence: TGTGCCAGCAGCTTCGGGGGAGGGAGCACTGAAGCTTTCTTT.

V gene TRBV11-2 combines with J gene TRBJ2-1; no definite D call. The germline V gene encodes CDR1 SGHAT and CDR2 FQNNGV. V was pared by 2 bases and J by 9 bases, with 14 bases between. The CDR3 is 14 residues long. The CDR3 nucleotides are TGTGCCAGCAGCTTATCCATGCTAGGACCTGAGCAGTTCTTC. It is translated as CASSLSMLGPEQFF.

CDR3 bases: TGCGCCAGCAGCCAAGATCGACTTCTCTACGAGCAGTACTTC. This translates into CASSQDRLLYEQYF. V gene TRBV4-3 combines with J gene TRBJ2-7; no reliable D call. CDR3 length: 14 amino acids. Germline CDR1 reads LGHNA; CDR2 reads YSLEER. Trimming stripped 0 bases from V and 3 bases from J, with 9 bases between.

The J gene is TRBJ2-1, the V gene TRBV20-1; D is unclear. Germline CDR1 DFQATT, CDR2 SNEGSKA (reference sequence). The CDR3 is 12 amino acids. V was trimmed by 7 bases and J by 1 base, leaving 8 bases between them. The CDR3 region has the DNA TGCAGTGGGCCGGGTTCCTACAATGAGCAGTTCTTC. Protein sequence: CSGPGSYNEQFF.